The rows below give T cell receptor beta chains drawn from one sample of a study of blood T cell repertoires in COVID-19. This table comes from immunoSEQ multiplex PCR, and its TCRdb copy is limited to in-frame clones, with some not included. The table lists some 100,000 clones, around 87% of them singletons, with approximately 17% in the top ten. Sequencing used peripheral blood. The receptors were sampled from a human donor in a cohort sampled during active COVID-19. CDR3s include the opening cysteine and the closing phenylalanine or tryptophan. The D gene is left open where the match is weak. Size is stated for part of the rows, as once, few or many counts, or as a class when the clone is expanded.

CASSTGPRVDTQYF,TGCGCCAGCAGCACAGGGCCAAGGGTAGATACGCAGTATTTT,NA,NA,TRBV5-1,TRBJ2-3
CASSQAAGQQETQYF,TGTGCCAGCAGCCAAGCGGCAGGGCAGCAAGAGACCCAGTACTTC,NA,NA,TRBV4-2,TRBJ2-5
CASSLTPGGSGNTIYF,TGTGCCAGCAGCCTAACCCCAGGGGGCTCTGGAAACACCATATATTTT,once,TRBD1,TRBV3-1/TRBV3-2,TRBJ1-3
CASRGTGQSSYEQYF,TGTGCCAGCAGGGGGACGGGACAGAGCTCCTACGAGCAGTACTTC,NA,TRBD1,TRBV6-6,TRBJ2-7
CASSLKGVGTGELFF,TGTGCCAGCAGCTTAAAAGGGGTCGGCACCGGGGAGCTGTTTTTT,NA,NA,TRBV7-3,TRBJ2-2
CATNSGSTGELFF,TGTGCCACCAACTCGGGGAGCACCGGGGAGCTGTTTTTT,NA,NA,TRBV24-1,TRBJ2-2
CSVARGSGGRNTGELFF,TGCAGCGTTGCCCGGGGTAGCGGGGGGAGGAACACCGGGGAGCTGTTTTTT,NA,TRBD2,TRBV29-1,TRBJ2-2
CASSQDLSNQPQHF,TGCGCCAGCAGCCAAGATCTTAGCAATCAGCCCCAGCATTTT,NA,NA,TRBV4-3,TRBJ1-5
CASRLGPLWKALGRGCNQPQHF,TGTGCCAGCAGGCTCGGACCCCTTTGGAAGGCCCTGGGTCGGGGGTGCAATCAGCCCCAGCATTTT,many,NA,TRBV27,TRBJ1-5
CASSQEVSSNYGYTF,TGTGCCAGCAGCCAAGAGGTCAGTTCGAACTATGGCTACACCTTC,NA,NA,TRBV4-2,TRBJ1-2
CASSIPRGANQPQHF,TGTGCCAGTAGTATCCCACGGGGGGCTAATCAGCCCCAGCATTTT,NA,NA,TRBV19,TRBJ1-5
CATSRDTGSDQPQHF,TGTGCCACCAGCAGGGATACAGGGAGCGATCAGCCCCAGCATTTT,few,NA,TRBV15,TRBJ1-5
CASSDAGTGELFF,TGTGCCAGCAGCGATGCGGGTACCGGGGAGCTGTTTTTT,NA,NA,TRBV11-3,TRBJ2-2
CASSLWEGELFF,TGTGCCAGCAGCTTATGGGAGGGGGAGCTGTTTTTT,NA,NA,TRBV5-4,TRBJ2-2
CASSPGDRTYEQYF,TGTGCCAGCAGCCCCGGTGACAGGACCTACGAGCAGTACTTC,NA,NA,TRBV28,TRBJ2-7
CASSLGSGTGVEQYF,TGCGCCAGCAGCTTGGGTTCCGGGACAGGGGTCGAGCAGTACTTC,NA,TRBD1,TRBV5-1,TRBJ2-7
CASSPSGGKETQYF,TGTGCCAGCAGCCCAAGCGGGGGGAAAGAGACCCAGTACTTC,NA,TRBD2,TRBV11-3,TRBJ2-5
CASSTGTIPQYF,TGTGCCAGCAGTACCGGGACAATTCCTCAGTACTTC,NA,NA,TRBV2,TRBJ2-7
CAWSVGSGGTDTQYF,TGTGCCTGGAGTGTGGGTAGCGGGGGTACAGATACGCAGTATTTT,NA,TRBD2,TRBV30,TRBJ2-3
CASSLDAVRADAFF,TGTGCCAGCAGCTTAGATGCTGTTAGAGCCGATGCTTTCTTT,NA,NA,TRBV7-9,TRBJ1-1
CASMKDRTNEKLFF,TGTGCCAGCATGAAAGACAGAACTAATGAAAAACTGTTTTTT,NA,NA,TRBV6-5,TRBJ1-4
CASSLERWRGGINEQFF,TGTGCCAGCAGCTTAGAGAGGTGGCGGGGGGGCATCAATGAGCAGTTCTTC,NA,TRBD2,TRBV11-2,TRBJ2-1
CARQGQGGGRQFF,TGTGCCAGACAGGGACAGGGCGGGGGTCGGCAGTTCTTC,NA,TRBD1,TRBV30,TRBJ2-1
CASSPGLAGFQETQYF,TGTGCCAGCAGCCCAGGACTAGCGGGGTTCCAAGAGACCCAGTACTTC,NA,TRBD2,TRBV7-7,TRBJ2-5
CASSREVYGYTF,TGTGCCAGCTCCAGGGAGGTCTATGGCTACACCTTC,NA,NA,TRBV6-4,TRBJ1-2
CASSTVGTEAFF,TGTGCCAGCAGCACAGTGGGCACTGAAGCTTTCTTT,once,NA,TRBV3-1/TRBV3-2,TRBJ1-1